These 5 T cell receptor beta chains came from one sample sequenced in a study of CD8 T cells in ankylosing spondylitis. TCRdb recomputed calls from the 5' RACE reads with MiXCR, one row per CDR3 protein. The repertoire consists of about 340,000 distinct CDR3 sequences, with 14% to 15% occurring once and the leading ten covering roughly 0.99%. Sequenced material: blood, either unsorted or a sorted T cell fraction (not recorded which). The source of these receptors is a male donor with ankylosing spondylitis or in good health (not recorded which).

This clonotype was counted only a few times. The chain joins TRBV7-8 to TRBJ1-4, with a weak D call TRBD1 (5 bases). This CDR3 spans 16 amino acids. Germline CDR1 reads SGHVS; CDR2 reads FQNEAQ. The V end lost 5 bases, the J end lost 6 bases, and 19 bases lay between the germline ends. The CDR3 protein is CASSLTLGAGHEKLFF. The CDR3 nucleotides are TGTGCCAGCAGCCTCACCTTAGGGGCCGGCCATGAAAAACTGTTTTTT. The whole variable domain, remainder taken from reference TRBV7-8 and TRBJ1-4, is GAGVSQSPRYKVAKRGQDVALRCDPISGHVSLFWYQQALGQGPEFLTYFQNEAQLDKSGLPSDRFFAERPEGSVSTLKIQRTQQEDSAVYLCASSLTLGAGHEKLFFGSGTQLSVL.

The J gene is TRBJ2-7, the V gene TRBV20-1; D is perhaps TRBD2 (6 bases). This CDR3 is 16 amino acids long. Germline CDR1 reads DFQATT; CDR2 reads SNEGSKA (reference sequence). Trimming stripped 2 bases from V and 1 base from J, with 18 bases between. The CDR3 here is CSARNSRRDQSYEQYF. The DNA of the CDR3 is TGCAGTGCTAGAAATTCCCGGCGGGACCAGTCCTACGAGCAGTACTTC.

The CDR3 region is CASSHHRLAGLTDTQYF. CDR3 DNA sequence: TGTGCCAGCAGCCATCATCGACTAGCGGGGCTGACAGATACGCAGTATTTT. The chain has TRBV3-1 and TRBJ2-3; 11 nucleotides match TRBD2. The junction had 8 bases not matched to a gene; V was cut back by 3 bases and J by 3 bases. This CDR3 comprises 17 residues. Germline assignment: CDR1 LGHDT and CDR2 YNNKEL (reference sequence).

At least ten counts were recorded for this clonotype. The DNA of the CDR3 is TGCGCCAGCAGCTACGCCGGGGGCTCTAGGTCTGGTGGCTACACCTTC. Residues: CASSYAGGSRSGGYTF. The V call is TRBV5-1, the J call TRBJ1-2, with D possibly TRBD1 on 6 matching bases. Trimming took off 3 bases at V and 7 bases at J, with 22 bases between the two ends. Per germline, CDR1 SGHRS and CDR2 YFSETQ. This CDR3 has 16 residues.

The chain joins TRBV5-1 to TRBJ1-2, with no clear D. Trimming left V 0 bases short and J 8 bases short, with 20 bases between. CDR3 length: 16 residues. Germline CDR1 SGHRS, CDR2 YFSETQ. Written as DNA, the CDR3 is TGCGCCAGCAGCTTGGACGGGATACCTGGGGTCGACGGCTACACCTTC. Its protein is CASSLDGIPGVDGYTF. Looking up the rest from reference TRBV5-1 and TRBJ1-2 gives the full variable domain: KAGVTQTPRYLIKTRGQQVTLSCSPISGHRSVSWYQQTPGQGLQFLFEYFSETQRNKGNFPGRFSGRQFSNSRSEMNVSTLELGDSALYLCASSLDGIPGVDGYTFGSGTRLTVV.